This T cell receptor (beta chain) was sequenced during a study of cytomegalovirus exposure and HLA in healthy donors. Notes on the study in general: Testing in vitro showed three CMV-associated chains specific for CMV antigens. Rare sequences made up most TCRs, while some public TCRs were found in many donors. Investigators reported over 150 TCR beta chains as tied to cytomegalovirus.

Using immunoSEQ multiplex PCR, the repertoire was profiled, and TCRdb retains in-frame clones only, with some absent. The sample carries roughly 75,000 clones, roughly 94% recorded once. Separate from the approximately 670-subject first cohort was the approximately 120-subject validation cohort, to which the donors belonged. As to this clone: The antigen is undetermined.

This receptor was identified in a woman aged 18-30 years in good health and CMV-seropositive. The sample consisted of PBMCs.

CDR3 in amino acids: CASSPDSPARGNQPQHF. The CDR3 DNA reads TGTGCCAGCAGCCCGGACAGTCCAGCCAGGGGCAATCAGCCCCAGCATTTT. J is TRBJ1-5 and V is TRBV4-2, with a possible D match to TRBD1 (6 bases). Deletions cut 4 bases from V and 2 bases from J, with 18 bases between. Germline-derived CDR1 and CDR2 are LGHNA and YNFKEQ. CDR3 length equals 17 residues.